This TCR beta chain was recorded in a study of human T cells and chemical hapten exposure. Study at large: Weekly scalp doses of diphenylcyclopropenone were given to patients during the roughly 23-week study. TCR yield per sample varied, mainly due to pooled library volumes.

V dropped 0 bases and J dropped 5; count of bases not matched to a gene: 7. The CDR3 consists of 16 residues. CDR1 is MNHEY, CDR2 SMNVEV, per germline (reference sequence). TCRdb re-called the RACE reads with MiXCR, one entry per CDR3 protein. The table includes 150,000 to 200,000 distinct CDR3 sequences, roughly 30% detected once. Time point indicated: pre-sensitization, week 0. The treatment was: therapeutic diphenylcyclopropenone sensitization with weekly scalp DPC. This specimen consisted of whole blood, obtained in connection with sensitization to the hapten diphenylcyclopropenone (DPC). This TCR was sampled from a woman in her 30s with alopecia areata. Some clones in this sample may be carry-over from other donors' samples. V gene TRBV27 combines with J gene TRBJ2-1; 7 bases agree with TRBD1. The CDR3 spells CASSLSRGRLNNEQFF. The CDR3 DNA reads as TGTGCCAGCAGTTTATCGAGGGGGCGACTGAACAATGAGCAGTTCTTC.